This T cell receptor beta chain was recovered during a study of T cell responses to AZD1222 COVID-19 vaccine. Here immunoSEQ multiplex PCR was the method, and the copy in TCRdb shows in-frame clones only, minus some. Altogether some 120,000 clones are present, 80% to 90% being singletons, with the ten largest covering about 27%. The V gene's germline CDR1 is LNHDA and CDR2 SQIVND (reference sequence). The CDR3 is 14 residues long. V was cut by 2 bases and J by 7 bases, with 12 bases left in between. The sample in question was peripheral blood, obtained 28 days after the second AZD1222 dose. This receptor was identified in an adult who received the AZD1222 COVID-19 vaccine. This chain links TRBV19 with TRBJ2-1; either TRBD1 or TRBD2 may fit D (5 bases each). The CDR3 DNA reads as TGTGCCAGTAGTATAAGGGGCGGCGGGAATGAGCAGTTCTTC. Its translation: CASSIRGGGNEQFF.